Reported below is one T cell receptor (beta chain). The record originates from a study of blood T cell repertoires in COVID-19. Assay: immunoSEQ multiplex PCR; the TCRdb copy retains only in-frame clones and omits some. The table includes approximately 210,000 clones, around 84% detected once. Germline V lookup: CDR1 SGHAT, CDR2 FQNNGV. V lost 4 bases to trimming and J lost 4 bases, with 12 bases between them. The CDR3 totals 14 residues. This clonotype was obtained from a human donor in a cohort sampled during active COVID-19. This chain links TRBV11-2 with TRBJ2-3; D unresolved. Sequencing used peripheral blood. CDR3 sequence (DNA): TGTGCCAGCAGCTCCCCGGCGGCGGCAGATACGCAGTATTTT. Translated, it gives CASSSPAAADTQYF.